This TCR beta chain originates from a study of shared clonotypes between healthy human individuals. The trim removed 6 bases at V and 11 bases at J, leaving 15 bases unmatched. The length of the CDR3 is 15 residues. The germline V gene encodes CDR1 MNHEY and CDR2 SMNVEV (reference sequence). Sequencing was performed with immunoSEQ multiplex PCR; in TCRdb, only in-frame clones are kept and a portion is missing. The sample lists around 1.1 million clones; 70% to 85% were seen once. The chain employs TRBV27 and TRBJ1-1; 10 bases match TRBD1. Sample: memory CD4+ T cells from PBMCs. The subset: CD45RA-negative fraction. The clonotype was recovered from a man younger than 35 in good health. Some clones in this sample may be carry-over from other donors' samples. DNA for the CDR3: TGTGCCAGCAGAAGACAAGGACAGGGGGGGTATTTGGCTTTCTTT. Its translation is CASRRQGQGGYLAFF.